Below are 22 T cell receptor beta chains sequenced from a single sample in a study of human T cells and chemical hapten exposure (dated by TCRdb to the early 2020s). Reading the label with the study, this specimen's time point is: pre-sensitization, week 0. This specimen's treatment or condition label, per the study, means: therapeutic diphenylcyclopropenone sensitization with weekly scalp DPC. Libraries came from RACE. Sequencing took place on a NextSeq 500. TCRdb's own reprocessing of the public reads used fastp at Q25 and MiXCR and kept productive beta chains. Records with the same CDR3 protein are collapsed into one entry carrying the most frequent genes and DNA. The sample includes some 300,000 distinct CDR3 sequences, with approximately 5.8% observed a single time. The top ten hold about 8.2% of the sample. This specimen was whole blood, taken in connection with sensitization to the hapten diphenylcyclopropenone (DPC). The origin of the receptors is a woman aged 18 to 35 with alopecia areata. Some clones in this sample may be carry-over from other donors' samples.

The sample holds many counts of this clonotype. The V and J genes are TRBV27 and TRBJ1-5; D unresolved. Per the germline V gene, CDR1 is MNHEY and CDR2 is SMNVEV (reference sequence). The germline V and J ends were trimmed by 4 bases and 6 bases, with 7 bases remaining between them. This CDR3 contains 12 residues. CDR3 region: CASSSPAQPQHF. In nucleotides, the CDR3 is TGTGCCAGCAGTTCTCCAGCTCAGCCCCAGCATTTT.

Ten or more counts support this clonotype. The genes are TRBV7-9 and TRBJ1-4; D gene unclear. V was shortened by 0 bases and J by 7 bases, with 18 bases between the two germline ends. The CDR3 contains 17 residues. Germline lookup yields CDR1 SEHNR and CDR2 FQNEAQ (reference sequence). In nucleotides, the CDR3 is TGTGCCAGCAGCTTAGCAGCAGGACGATTGGGGAGTGAAAAACTGTTTTTT. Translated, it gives CASSLAAGRLGSEKLFF.

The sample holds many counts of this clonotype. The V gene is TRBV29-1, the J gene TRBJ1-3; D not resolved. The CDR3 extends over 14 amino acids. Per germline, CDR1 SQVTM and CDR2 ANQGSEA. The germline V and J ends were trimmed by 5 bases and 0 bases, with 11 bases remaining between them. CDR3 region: CSVFEVNSGNTIYF. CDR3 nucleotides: TGCAGCGTTTTTGAGGTGAACTCTGGAAACACCATATATTTT. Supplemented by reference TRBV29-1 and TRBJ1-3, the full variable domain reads SAVISQKPSRDICQRGTSLTIQCQVDSQVTMMFWYRQQPGQSLTLIATANQGSEATYESGFVIDKFPISRPNLTFSTLTVSNMSPEDSSIYLCSVFEVNSGNTIYFGEGSWLTVV.

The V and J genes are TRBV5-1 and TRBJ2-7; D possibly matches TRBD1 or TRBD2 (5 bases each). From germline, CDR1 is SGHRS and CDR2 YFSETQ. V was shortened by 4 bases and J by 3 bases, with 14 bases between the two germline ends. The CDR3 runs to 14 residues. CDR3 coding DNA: TGCGCCAGCAGCCCACCCGGGACGAGCTACGAGCAGTACTTC. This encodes CASSPPGTSYEQYF.

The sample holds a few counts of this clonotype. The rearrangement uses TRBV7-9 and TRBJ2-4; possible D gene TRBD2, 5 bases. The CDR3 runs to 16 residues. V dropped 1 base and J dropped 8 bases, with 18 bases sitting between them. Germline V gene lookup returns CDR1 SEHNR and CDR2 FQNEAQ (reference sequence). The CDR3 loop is CASSLDDTRMGHIQYF. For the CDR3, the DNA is TGTGCCAGCAGCTTAGACGATACTAGAATGGGTCACATTCAGTACTTC.

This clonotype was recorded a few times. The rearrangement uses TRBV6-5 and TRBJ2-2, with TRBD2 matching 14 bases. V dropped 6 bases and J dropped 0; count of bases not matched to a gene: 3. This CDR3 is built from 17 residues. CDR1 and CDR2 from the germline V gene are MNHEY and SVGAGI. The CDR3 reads CASSLTSGGANTGELFF. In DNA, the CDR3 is TGTGCCAGCAGCCTGACTAGCGGGGGGGCGAACACCGGGGAGCTGTTTTTT.

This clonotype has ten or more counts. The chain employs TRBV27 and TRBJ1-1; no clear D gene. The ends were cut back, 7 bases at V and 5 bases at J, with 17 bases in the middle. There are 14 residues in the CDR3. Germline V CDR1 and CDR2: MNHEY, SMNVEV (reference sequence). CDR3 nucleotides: TGTGCCAGCACCCCCCGTTGGGGTGATACTGAAGCTTTCTTT. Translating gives CASTPRWGDTEAFF.

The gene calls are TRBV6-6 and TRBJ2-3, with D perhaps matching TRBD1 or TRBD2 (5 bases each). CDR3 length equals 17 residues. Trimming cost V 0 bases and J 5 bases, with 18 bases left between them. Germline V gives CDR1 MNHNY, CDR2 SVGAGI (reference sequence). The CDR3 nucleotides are TGTGCCAGCAGTTACTCACTGGGGACGGAGTACGGAGATACGCAGTATTTT. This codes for CASSYSLGTEYGDTQYF.

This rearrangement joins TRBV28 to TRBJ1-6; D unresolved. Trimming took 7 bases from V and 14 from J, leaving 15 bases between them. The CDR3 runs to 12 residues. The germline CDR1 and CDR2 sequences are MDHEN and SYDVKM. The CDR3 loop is CASTPGGSALHF. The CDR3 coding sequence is TGTGCCAGCACCCCGGGAGGTTCGGCCCTCCACTTT.

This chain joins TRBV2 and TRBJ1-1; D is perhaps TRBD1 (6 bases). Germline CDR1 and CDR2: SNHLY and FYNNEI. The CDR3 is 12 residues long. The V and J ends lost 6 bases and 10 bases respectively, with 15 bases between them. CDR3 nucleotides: TGTGCCAGCAGCCAAGGGGGTCTGTCAGCTTTCTTT. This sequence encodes CASSQGGLSAFF.

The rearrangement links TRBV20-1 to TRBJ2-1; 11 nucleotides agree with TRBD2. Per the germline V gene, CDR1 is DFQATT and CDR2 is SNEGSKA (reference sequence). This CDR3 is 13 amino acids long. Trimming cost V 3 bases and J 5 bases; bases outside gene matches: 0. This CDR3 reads CSARTSGDNEQFF. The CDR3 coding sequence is TGCAGTGCTAGGACTAGCGGGGACAATGAGCAGTTCTTC.

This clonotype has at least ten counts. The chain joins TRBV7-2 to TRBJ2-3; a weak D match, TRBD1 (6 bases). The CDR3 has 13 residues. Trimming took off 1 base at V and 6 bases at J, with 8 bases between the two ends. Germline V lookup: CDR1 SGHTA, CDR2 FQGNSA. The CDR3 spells CASSLGTVDTQYF. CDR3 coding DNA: TGTGCCAGCAGCTTAGGGACAGTGGATACGCAGTATTTT. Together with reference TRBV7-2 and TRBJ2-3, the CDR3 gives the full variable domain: GAGVSQSPSNKVTEKGKDVELRCDPISGHTALYWYRQSLGQGLEFLIYFQGNSAPDKSGLPSDRFSAERTGGSVSTLTIQRTQQEDSAVYLCASSLGTVDTQYFGPGTRLTVL.

CDR3 nucleotides: TGTGCCAGCAGTTTTCCGGGACAGGGACACACAGATACGCAGTATTTT. This sequence encodes CASSFPGQGHTDTQYF. The chain links TRBV28 to TRBJ2-3; 9 positions match TRBD1. The CDR3 runs to 16 residues. Germline V gene sequence: CDR1 MDHEN, CDR2 SYDVKM. V lost 3 bases to trimming and J lost 2 bases; unmatched junction nucleotides: 6.

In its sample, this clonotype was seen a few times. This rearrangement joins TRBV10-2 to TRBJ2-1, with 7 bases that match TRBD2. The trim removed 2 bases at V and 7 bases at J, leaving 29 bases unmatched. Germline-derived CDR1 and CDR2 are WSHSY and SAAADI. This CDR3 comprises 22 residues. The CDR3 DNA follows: TGCGCCAGCAGTGAGGGACCGACCCGGGGACTACACTACACCCAAGCGAGAAATGAGCAGTTCTTC. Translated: CASSEGPTRGLHYTQARNEQFF.

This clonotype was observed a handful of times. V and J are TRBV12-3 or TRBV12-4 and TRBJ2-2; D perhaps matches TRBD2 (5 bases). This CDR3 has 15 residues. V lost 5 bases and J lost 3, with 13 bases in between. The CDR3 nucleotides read TGTGCCAGCAGTGTACCTAGCTGGGACACCGGGGAGCTGTTTTTT. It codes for CASSVPSWDTGELFF.

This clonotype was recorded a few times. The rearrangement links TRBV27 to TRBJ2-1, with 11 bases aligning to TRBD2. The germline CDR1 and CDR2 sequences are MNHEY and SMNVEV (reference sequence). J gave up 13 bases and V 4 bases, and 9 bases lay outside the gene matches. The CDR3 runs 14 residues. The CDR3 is CASSSASGGPYQFF. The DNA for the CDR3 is TGTGCCAGCAGTTCCGCTAGCGGGGGGCCTTATCAGTTCTTC.

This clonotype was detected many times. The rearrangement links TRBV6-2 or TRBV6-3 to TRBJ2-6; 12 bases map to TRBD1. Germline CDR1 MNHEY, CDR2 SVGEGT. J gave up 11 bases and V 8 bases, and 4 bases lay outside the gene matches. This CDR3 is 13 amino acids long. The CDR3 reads CASRGQGAYVLTF. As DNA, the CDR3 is TGTGCCAGCCGGGGACAGGGGGCATACGTCCTGACTTTC.

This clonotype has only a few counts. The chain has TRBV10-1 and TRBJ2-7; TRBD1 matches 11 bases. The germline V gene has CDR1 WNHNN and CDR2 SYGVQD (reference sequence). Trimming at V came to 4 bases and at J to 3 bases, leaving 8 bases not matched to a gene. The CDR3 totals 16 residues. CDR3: CASSAPTGTGGYEQYF. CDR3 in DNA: TGCGCCAGCAGTGCCCCTACCGGGACAGGGGGCTACGAGCAGTACTTC.

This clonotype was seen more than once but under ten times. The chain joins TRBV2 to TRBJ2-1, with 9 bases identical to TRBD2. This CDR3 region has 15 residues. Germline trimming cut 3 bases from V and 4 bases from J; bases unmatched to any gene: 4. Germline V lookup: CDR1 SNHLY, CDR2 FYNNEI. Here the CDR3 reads CASSELAGWYNEQFF. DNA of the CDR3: TGTGCCAGCAGTGAGCTAGCGGGGTGGTACAATGAGCAGTTCTTC.

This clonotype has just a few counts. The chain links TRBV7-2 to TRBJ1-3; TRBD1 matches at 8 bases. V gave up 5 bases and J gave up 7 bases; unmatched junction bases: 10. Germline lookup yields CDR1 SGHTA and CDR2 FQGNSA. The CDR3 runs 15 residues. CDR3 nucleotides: TGTGCCAGCAGCCTCAGGGGGCCAAGCAGGAACACCATATATTTT. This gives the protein CASSLRGPSRNTIYF.

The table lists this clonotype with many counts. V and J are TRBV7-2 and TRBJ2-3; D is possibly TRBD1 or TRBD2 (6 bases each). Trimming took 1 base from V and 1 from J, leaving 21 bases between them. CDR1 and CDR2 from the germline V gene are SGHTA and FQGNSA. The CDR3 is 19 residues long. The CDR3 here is CASSLERRPGAWGTDTQYF. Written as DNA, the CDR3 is TGTGCCAGCAGCTTAGAACGCAGGCCGGGGGCCTGGGGCACAGATACGCAGTATTTT. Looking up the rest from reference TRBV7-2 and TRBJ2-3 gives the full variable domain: GAGVSQSPSNKVTEKGKDVELRCDPISGHTALYWYRQSLGQGLEFLIYFQGNSAPDKSGLPSDRFSAERTGGSVSTLTIQRTQQEDSAVYLCASSLERRPGAWGTDTQYFGPGTRLTVL.

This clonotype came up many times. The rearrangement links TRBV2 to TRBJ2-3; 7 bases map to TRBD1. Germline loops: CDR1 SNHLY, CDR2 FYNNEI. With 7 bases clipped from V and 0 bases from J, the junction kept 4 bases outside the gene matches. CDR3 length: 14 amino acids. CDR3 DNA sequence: TGTGCCAGCATTAGGGGGCCTAGCACAGATACGCAGTATTTT. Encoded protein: CASIRGPSTDTQYF.